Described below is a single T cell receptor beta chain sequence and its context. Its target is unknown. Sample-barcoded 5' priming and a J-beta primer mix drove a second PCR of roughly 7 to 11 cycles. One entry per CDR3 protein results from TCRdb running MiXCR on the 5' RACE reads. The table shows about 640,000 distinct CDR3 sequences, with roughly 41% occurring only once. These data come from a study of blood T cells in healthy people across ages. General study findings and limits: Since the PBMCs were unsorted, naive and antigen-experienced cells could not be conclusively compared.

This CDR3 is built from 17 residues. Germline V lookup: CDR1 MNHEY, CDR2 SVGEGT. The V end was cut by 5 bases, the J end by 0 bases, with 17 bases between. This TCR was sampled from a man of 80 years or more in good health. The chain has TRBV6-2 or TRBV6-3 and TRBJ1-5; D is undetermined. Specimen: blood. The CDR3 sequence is CASSNAISRTSNQPQHF. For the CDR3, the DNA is TGTGCCAGCAGTAACGCTATATCACGGACTAGCAATCAGCCCCAGCATTTT.